Listed here are 19 T cell receptor beta chains from one sample, sequenced in a study of cytomegalovirus exposure and HLA in healthy donors. The PCR was carried out with 60 Vbeta primers and 13 Jbeta primers. Repertoires were generated with immunoSEQ multiplex PCR, while TCRdb's copy carries only in-frame clones and drops some. The sample lists 100,000 to 150,000 clones; around 83% were seen once. The sequencing input was PBMCs. These TCRs come from a girl aged 2 to 9 in good health and CMV-seronegative.

This sequence joins TRBV28 and TRBJ2-1, with TRBD2 matching over 11 bases. The germline gives CDR1 MDHEN, CDR2 SYDVKM. This CDR3 has 15 amino acids. J gave up 11 bases and V 6 bases, and 12 bases lay outside the gene matches. CDR3 in amino acids: CASSLGLAASTKQFF. The CDR3 nucleotides are TGTGCCAGCAGCTTGGGACTAGCGGCTTCCACCAAGCAGTTCTTC.

The J gene is TRBJ1-1, the V gene TRBV5-1; D is unclear. V gave up 4 bases and J gave up 4 bases, with 11 bases separating them. CDR3 length: 13 amino acids. CDR1 is SGHRS and CDR2 is YFSETQ in the germline V gene. CDR3 amino acids: CASSPVGPTEAFF. DNA for the CDR3: TGCGCCAGCAGCCCGGTCGGTCCCACTGAAGCTTTCTTT. Full variable domain (missing parts from reference TRBV5-1 and TRBJ1-1): KAGVTQTPRYLIKTRGQQVTLSCSPISGHRSVSWYQQTPGQGLQFLFEYFSETQRNKGNFPGRFSGRQFSNSRSEMNVSTLELGDSALYLCASSPVGPTEAFFGQGTRLTVV.

The DNA for the CDR3 is TGTGCCAGCAGCTTCATTAGCACAGATACGCAGTATTTT. Protein sequence: CASSFISTDTQYF. The chain carries TRBV5-8 and TRBJ2-3; D unresolved. CDR1 and CDR2 from the germline V gene are SGHTS and YDEGEE. V lost 2 bases and J lost 0, with 4 bases in between. The CDR3 is made up of 13 amino acids.

The V and J genes are TRBV6-1 and TRBJ1-2; D ambiguous. The CDR3 has 13 residues. CDR1 MNHNS and CDR2 SASEGT come from the germline V gene. Between the trimmed V and J ends, which lost 11 bases and 4 bases, there was a span of 17 bases. The CDR3 bases are TGTGCCTCAATCATGGGCCGACCCTATGGCTACACCTTC. As protein: CASIMGRPYGYTF.

V usage is TRBV7-3 and J usage is TRBJ2-1, with D perhaps TRBD2 (5 bases). The CDR3 contains 16 residues. Germline-derived CDR1 and CDR2 are SGHTA and FQGTGA. V was trimmed by 1 base and J by 2 bases, leaving 12 bases between them. CDR3 nucleotides: TGTGCCAGCAGCTTAAAGGGCGGGTCCGCCTACAATGAGCAGTTCTTC. This gives the protein CASSLKGGSAYNEQFF.

The chain joins TRBV27 to TRBJ1-2; 7 bases are shared with TRBD1. CDR1 and CDR2 from the germline V gene are MNHEY and SMNVEV (reference sequence). The CDR3 is made up of 15 amino acids. Trimming cost V 4 bases and J 4 bases; bases outside gene matches: 9. The CDR3 is CASSSLGGQTYGYTF. DNA for the CDR3: TGTGCCAGCAGTTCCCTAGGGGGACAGACCTATGGCTACACCTTC.

The J gene is TRBJ1-5, the V gene TRBV2; D perhaps matches TRBD1 (6 bases). The CDR3 sequence is 14 residues long. V shed 5 bases and J shed 2 bases, with 10 bases lying between them. CDR1 SNHLY and CDR2 FYNNEI come from the germline V gene. The CDR3 is CASSNRVGNQPQHF. The CDR3 DNA sequence: TGTGCCAGCAGTAACAGGGTAGGCAATCAGCCCCAGCATTTT.

CDR3 loop: CASTIQGDGNTIYF. In DNA, the CDR3 is TGTGCCAGCACCATACAGGGGGACGGAAACACCATATATTTT. The V and J genes are TRBV14 and TRBJ1-3; 8 nucleotides align to TRBD1. Germline V gene data show CDR1 as SGHDN and CDR2 as FVKESK. The CDR3 consists of 14 residues. V shed 7 bases and J 4 bases; nucleotides not matched to a gene: 6.

The chain employs TRBV5-1 and TRBJ1-6; 7 bases line up with TRBD1. The CDR3 loop spans 15 amino acids. V was clipped by 1 base and J by 9 bases; unmatched bases: 7. The germline V gene has CDR1 SGHRS and CDR2 YFSETQ. For the CDR3, the DNA is TGCGCCAGCAGCTTGACCGACAGGGATGGTTCACCCCTCCACTTT. Translating gives CASSLTDRDGSPLHF.

This clone was observed once. The V and J genes are TRBV2 and TRBJ2-2; D unresolved. V was trimmed by 7 bases and J by 2 bases, leaving 11 bases between them. In germline, CDR1 is SNHLY, CDR2 FYNNEI. This CDR3 is 14 amino acids long. This CDR3 reads CASIGLLNTGELFF. The CDR3 bases are TGTGCCAGCATCGGGTTGCTTAACACCGGGGAGCTGTTTTTT. The variable domain in full, with the rest retrieved from reference TRBV2 and TRBJ2-2, is EPEVTQTPSHQVTQMGQEVILRCVPISNHLYFYWYRQILGQKVEFLVSFYNNEISEKSEIFDDQFSVERPDGSNFTLKIRSTKLEDSAMYFCASIGLLNTGELFFGEGSRLTVL.

The chain joins TRBV7-9 to TRBJ2-2; tentative D call: TRBD2 (5 bases). Germline lookup yields CDR1 SEHNR and CDR2 FQNEAQ (reference sequence). V was trimmed by 1 base and J by 5 bases, leaving 11 bases between them. CDR3 length equals 15 residues. The chain's CDR3 is CASSLGTPTTGELFF. In DNA, the CDR3 is TGTGCCAGCAGCTTAGGGACTCCAACAACCGGGGAGCTGTTTTTT.

V is TRBV27 and J is TRBJ2-7; D is possibly TRBD2 (6 bases). Between the trimmed V and J ends, which lost 3 bases and 0 bases, there was a span of 12 bases. Per the germline V gene, CDR1 is MNHEY and CDR2 is SMNVEV (reference sequence). The CDR3 has 15 amino acids. CDR3 DNA: TGTGCCAGCAGTTTCGGGGGTTCACCCTCCTACGAGCAGTACTTC. It codes for CASSFGGSPSYEQYF.

The CDR3 DNA reads as TGTGCCAGCAGCCAAGTCTTGGGGCCTGGAACAGATACGCAGTATTTT. Translated, it gives CASSQVLGPGTDTQYF. The chain is built from TRBV4-2 and TRBJ2-3; a weak D match, TRBD1 (5 bases). The CDR3 covers 16 residues. The V gene's germline CDR1 is LGHNA and CDR2 YNFKEQ. V gave up 1 base and J gave up 3 bases, with 14 bases separating them.

V is TRBV7-9 and J is TRBJ1-1, with D possibly being TRBD1 (5 bases). Germline lookup yields CDR1 SEHNR and CDR2 FQNEAQ (reference sequence). CDR3 length: 13 residues. V dropped 8 bases and J dropped 1 base, with 11 bases sitting between them. The CDR3 is CASEPGGNTEAFF. The CDR3 DNA reads TGTGCCAGCGAACCGGGGGGGAACACTGAAGCTTTCTTT.

The chain carries TRBV5-1 and TRBJ2-7; no clear D. The length of the CDR3 is 14 residues. Trimming removed 0 bases from V and 0 bases from J, with 7 bases in between. Germline V CDR1 and CDR2: SGHRS, YFSETQ. The CDR3 loop reads CASSLGLLSYEQYF. The CDR3 bases are TGCGCCAGCAGCTTGGGACTCCTCTCCTACGAGCAGTACTTC.

This rearrangement joins TRBV2 to TRBJ1-5; D remains unclear. V shed 3 bases and J shed 0 bases, with 12 bases lying between them. The germline CDR1 and CDR2 sequences are SNHLY and FYNNEI. This CDR3 is 16 amino acids long. This CDR3 reads CASSERQISSNQPQHF. In nucleotides, the CDR3 is TGTGCCAGCAGTGAGCGGCAGATATCTAGCAATCAGCCCCAGCATTTT.

The chain uses TRBV5-4 and TRBJ2-5, with TRBD2 as a possible D gene (5 bases). Between the trimmed V and J ends, which lost 1 base and 5 bases, there was a span of 9 bases. There are 13 residues in the CDR3. In germline, CDR1 is SGHNT, CDR2 YYREEE (reference sequence). The CDR3 sequence is CASSLKGGETQYF. Here the CDR3 DNA reads TGTGCCAGCAGCTTGAAGGGCGGGGAGACCCAGTACTTC.

This sequence joins TRBV5-8 and TRBJ2-5, with D perhaps matching TRBD2 (5 bases). The V gene's germline CDR1 is SGHTS and CDR2 YDEGEE. This CDR3 region has 15 residues. V lost 6 bases and J 1 base, leaving 16 bases between the germline ends. The CDR3 here is CASKLSIGVQETQYF. Written as DNA, the CDR3 is TGTGCCAGCAAGCTATCCATCGGGGTCCAAGAGACCCAGTACTTC.

The chain uses TRBV19 and TRBJ2-2, with D tentatively TRBD1 (6 bases). Germline values: CDR1 LNHDA, CDR2 SQIVND (reference sequence). This CDR3 is built from 15 residues. V lost 4 bases, J lost 3 bases, and 12 bases lay in between. As DNA, the CDR3 is TGTGCCAGTAGTAGTGGGGGCGGTGACACCGGGGAGCTGTTTTTT. Translated: CASSSGGGDTGELFF. Filled out from reference TRBV19 and TRBJ2-2, the complete variable domain reads DGGITQSPKYLFRKEGQNVTLSCEQNLNHDAMYWYRQDPGQGLRLIYYSQIVNDFQKGDIAEGYSVSREKKESFPLTVTSAQKNPTAFYLCASSSGGGDTGELFFGEGSRLTVL.